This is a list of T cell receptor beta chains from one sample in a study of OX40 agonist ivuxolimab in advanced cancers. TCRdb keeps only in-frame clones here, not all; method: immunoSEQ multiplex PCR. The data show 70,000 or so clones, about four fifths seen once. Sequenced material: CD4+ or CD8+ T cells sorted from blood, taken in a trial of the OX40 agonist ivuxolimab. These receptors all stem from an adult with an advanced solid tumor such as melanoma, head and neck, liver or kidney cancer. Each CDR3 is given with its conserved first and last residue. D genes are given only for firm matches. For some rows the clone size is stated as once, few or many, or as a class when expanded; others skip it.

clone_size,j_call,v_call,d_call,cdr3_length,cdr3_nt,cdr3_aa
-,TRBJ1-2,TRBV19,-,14,TGTGCCAGTACTCGGGACATAAATAACTATGGCTACACCTTC,CASTRDINNYGYTF
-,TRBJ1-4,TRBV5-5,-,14,TGTGCCAGCAGCAATCCCTCGGAGGGTGAAAAACTGTTTTTT,CASSNPSEGEKLFF
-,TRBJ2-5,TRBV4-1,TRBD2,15,TGCGCCAGCAGCCATACTGGGACTACCCAAGAGACCCAGTACTTC,CASSHTGTTQETQYF
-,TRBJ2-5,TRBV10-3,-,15,TGTGCCATCAGTGAGTCCTTTGGTAGTGGGGAGACCCAGTACTTC,CAISESFGSGETQYF
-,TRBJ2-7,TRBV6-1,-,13,TGTGCCAGCAGGAAGACAGCCTCCTACGAGCAGTACTTC,CASRKTASYEQYF
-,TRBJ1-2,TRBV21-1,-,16,TGTGCCAGCAGCAAAGCGCGGCCGAGGCCCCCGGGAGGCTACACCTTC,CASSKARPRPPGGYTF
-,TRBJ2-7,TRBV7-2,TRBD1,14,TGTGCCAGCACCTTACAGGGGAACTCCTACGAGCAGTACTTC,CASTLQGNSYEQYF
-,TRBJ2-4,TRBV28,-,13,TGTGCCAGCAGCAATGCCAAGTTTAACATTCAGTACTTC,CASSNAKFNIQYF
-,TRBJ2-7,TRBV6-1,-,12,TGTGCCACTGGAGGGGGCCCCTACGAGCAGTACTTC,CATGGGPYEQYF
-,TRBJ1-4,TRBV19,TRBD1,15,TGTGCCAGTTCCAAACCCGGGACAGTTGGCGAAAAACTGTTTTTT,CASSKPGTVGEKLFF
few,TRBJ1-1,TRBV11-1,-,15,TGTGCCAGCAGCTTCGCGAGGACAATTAACACTGAAGCTTTCTTT,CASSFARTINTEAFF
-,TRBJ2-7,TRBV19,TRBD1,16,TGTGCCAGTAGCTCGAACCCCGGGACAGGGGGCAACGAGCAGTACTTC,CASSSNPGTGGNEQYF
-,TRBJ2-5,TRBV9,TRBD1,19,TGTGCCAGCAGCGTATATCAGGGTGGGTTGGGACAGCGCCCACAGACCCAGTACTTC,CASSVYQGGLGQRPQTQYF
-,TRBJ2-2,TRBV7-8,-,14,TGTGCCAGCAGCTTCGGGACAAAAAACGGGGAGCTGTTTTTT,CASSFGTKNGELFF
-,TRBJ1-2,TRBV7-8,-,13,TGTGCCAGCAGCTTAGCTAGTCATTTGGACTACACCTTC,CASSLASHLDYTF
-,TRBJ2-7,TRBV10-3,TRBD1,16,TGTGCCATCAGTGAGGCTGTGGGACAGGGAACCTACGAGCAGTACTTC,CAISEAVGQGTYEQYF
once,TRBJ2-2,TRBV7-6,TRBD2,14,TGTGCCAGCTCCTTAGCGGGGGGGACCGGGGAGCTGTTTTTT,CASSLAGGTGELFF
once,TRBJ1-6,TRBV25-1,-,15,TGTGCCAGCAGTGAAACAGGATCAAATAATTCACCCCTCCACTTT,CASSETGSNNSPLHF
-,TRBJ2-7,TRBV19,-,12,TGTGCCAGCAACGGACAGACCTACGAGCAGTACTTC,CASNGQTYEQYF
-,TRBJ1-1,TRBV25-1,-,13,TGTGCCAGCAGTCTGACTTGGAACACTGAAGCTTTCTTT,CASSLTWNTEAFF
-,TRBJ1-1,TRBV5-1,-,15,TGCGCCAGCAGCCCGGAGCACGGGGAGAGCACTGAAGCTTTCTTT,CASSPEHGESTEAFF
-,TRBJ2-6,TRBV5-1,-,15,TGCGCCAGCAGCCCCTGGACGCCTGGGGCCAACGTCCTGACTTTC,CASSPWTPGANVLTF
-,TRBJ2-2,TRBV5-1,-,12,TGCGCCAGCCGCCTAGGAACCGGGGAGCTGTTTTTT,CASRLGTGELFF
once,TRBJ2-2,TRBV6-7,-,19,TGTGCCAGCACCCTTCTCCCCCCACACGGAATTACGAACACCGGGGAGCTGTTTTTT,CASTLLPPHGITNTGELFF
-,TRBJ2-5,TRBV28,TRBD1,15,TGTGCCAGCAGTTCCACAGGGGCGATGCGAGAGACCCAGTACTTC,CASSSTGAMRETQYF
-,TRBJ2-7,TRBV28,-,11,TGTGCCACCGGCCGGGCGTACGAGCAGTACTTC,CATGRAYEQYF
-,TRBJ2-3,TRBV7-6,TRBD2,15,TGTGCCAGCAGCTCGACTAGCGGATTCACAGATACGCAGTATTTT,CASSSTSGFTDTQYF
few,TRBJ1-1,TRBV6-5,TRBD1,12,TGTGCCAGCAGGCGGACAGGGGAGTTCGCTTTCTTT,CASRRTGEFAFF
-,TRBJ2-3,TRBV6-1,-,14,TGTGCCATCACACAGGGATATGGCACAGATACGCAGTATTTT,CAITQGYGTDTQYF
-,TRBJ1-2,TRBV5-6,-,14,TGTGCCAGCAGCTCCCTAGGGACGGGGGATGGCTACACCTTC,CASSSLGTGDGYTF
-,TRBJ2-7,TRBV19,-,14,TGTGCCAGTAGCCCGGACGTCCCCCCCTACGAGCAGTACTTC,CASSPDVPPYEQYF
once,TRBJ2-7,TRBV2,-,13,TGTGCCAGCAGTGAAGACAGATCCTACGAGCAGTACTTC,CASSEDRSYEQYF
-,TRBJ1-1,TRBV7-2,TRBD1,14,TGTGCCAGCATCCAACCCGGACAGGGTATACGAGCTTTCTTT,CASIQPGQGIRAFF
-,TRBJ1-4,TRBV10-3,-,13,TGTGCCATCAGTGTTGTCAGTAATGAAAAACTGTTTTTT,CAISVVSNEKLFF
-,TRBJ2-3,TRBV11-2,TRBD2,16,TGTGCCAGCAGCTTAGACCAGCGGGGGGCCACAGATACGCAGTATTTT,CASSLDQRGATDTQYF
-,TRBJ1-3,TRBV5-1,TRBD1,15,TGCGCCAGCAGCCCGGACAGGTTCTCTGGAAACACCATATATTTT,CASSPDRFSGNTIYF
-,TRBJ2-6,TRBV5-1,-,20,TGCGCCAGCAGCTCAAAGGAATCCCTAAGAACAGTAGCCGGGGCCAACGTCCTGACTTTC,CASSSKESLRTVAGANVLTF
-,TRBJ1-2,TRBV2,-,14,TGTGCCAGCAGGGTTTTTTTGCAGGCGCGGGGCTACACCTTC,CASRVFLQARGYTF
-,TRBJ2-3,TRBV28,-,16,TGTGCCAGCCGCCATTGGGGGGATACTAGCACAGATACGCAGTATTTT,CASRHWGDTSTDTQYF
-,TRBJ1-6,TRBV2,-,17,TGTGCCAGCAGTGCAAGGAGGCTGAGCTCCTATAATTCACCCCTCCACTTT,CASSARRLSSYNSPLHF
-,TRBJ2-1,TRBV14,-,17,TGTGCCAGCAGCCAAGCTAGGCCAGGTAATGGGGGCCCGGAGCAGTTCTTC,CASSQARPGNGGPEQFF